The next 25 T cell receptor beta chains were all read from a single sample in a study of OX40 agonist ivuxolimab in advanced cancers. Receptor amplification or capture employed the immunoSEQ multiplex PCR assay. What TCRdb holds here is the immuneACCESS table cut down to in-frame rearrangements. Part of the clones is not present; checked against another copy, under half of the missing clones reflect an unresolved V gene, and the others are unexplained. The sample data list about 110,000 clones, and approximately 90% of these were observed just once. The biggest ten clones account for 0.27% of the sample. The material was CD4+ or CD8+ T cells sorted from blood, obtained in a trial of the OX40 agonist ivuxolimab. These receptors all come from an adult with an advanced solid tumor such as melanoma, head and neck, liver or kidney cancer.

The V call is TRBV11-1, the J call TRBJ2-7, with D possibly matching TRBD2 (6 bases). The germline V gene has CDR1 SGHAT and CDR2 FQDESV (reference sequence). The CDR3 has 16 amino acids. Trimming cost V 5 bases and J 0 bases, with 17 bases left between them. The CDR3 loop is CASSPLRGPLSYEQYF. DNA of the CDR3: TGTGCCAGCAGCCCCCTGCGGGGTCCCCTCTCCTACGAGCAGTACTTC.

V gene TRBV25-1 combines with J gene TRBJ2-1, with TRBD2 identical over 8 bases. Per the germline V gene, CDR1 is MGHDK and CDR2 is SYGVNS. The CDR3 runs 14 residues. V lost 10 bases to trimming and J lost 7 bases; unmatched junction nucleotides: 12. CDR3 loop: CATQKAGVRNEQFF. Written as DNA, the CDR3 is TGTGCCACCCAAAAAGCGGGAGTGAGGAATGAGCAGTTCTTC.

The chain employs TRBV7-2 and TRBJ2-7; TRBD2 aligns across 7 bases. This CDR3 region has 13 residues. The germline V gene has CDR1 SGHTA and CDR2 FQGNSA. Trimming took 2 bases from V and 4 from J; bases not matched to a gene: 2. The DNA for the CDR3 is TGTGCCAGCAGCTTACAGGGAGGGTACGAGCAGTACTTC. Its translation: CASSLQGGYEQYF. The whole variable domain, filled in from reference TRBV7-2 and TRBJ2-7, reads GAGVSQSPSNKVTEKGKDVELRCDPISGHTALYWYRQSLGQGLEFLIYFQGNSAPDKSGLPSDRFSAERTGGSVSTLTIQRTQQEDSAVYLCASSLQGGYEQYFGPGTRLTVT.

V gene TRBV5-6 combines with J gene TRBJ2-5; 7 nucleotides agree with TRBD2. The length of the CDR3 is 18 residues. After removal of 2 bases from V and 1 base from J, the junction contained 14 bases not matched to a gene. CDR1 is SGHDT, CDR2 YYEEEE, per germline. CDR3 amino acids: CASSLGLTGTTLQETQYF. CDR3 nucleotide sequence: TGTGCCAGCAGCTTAGGGTTGACCGGGACTACTCTCCAAGAGACCCAGTACTTC. The full variable domain, completed using reference TRBV5-6 and TRBJ2-5, is DAGVTQSPTHLIKTRGQQVTLRCSPKSGHDTVSWYQQALGQGPQFIFQYYEEEERQRGNFPDRFSGHQFPNYSSELNVNALLLGDSALYLCASSLGLTGTTLQETQYFGPGTRLLVL.

The chain joins TRBV5-5 to TRBJ2-7, with 7 bases aligning to TRBD2. The CDR3 is made up of 14 amino acids. Losses at the gene ends were 7 bases for V and 4 bases for J; bases not matched to a gene: 11. CDR1 and CDR2 (germline): SGHKS, YYEKEE (reference sequence). CDR3 sequence (DNA): TGTGCCAGCGCCCCGGCGGGGGAATCGTACGAGCAGTACTTC. Its protein product is CASAPAGESYEQYF.

The V and J genes are TRBV30 and TRBJ1-4; tentatively, D is TRBD1 (5 bases). CDR1 GTSNPN and CDR2 SVGIG come from the germline V gene (reference sequence). Trimming took off 4 bases at V and 8 bases at J, with 11 bases between the two ends. The CDR3 covers 12 residues. CDR3 region: CAWNGGREKLFF. CDR3 coding DNA: TGTGCCTGGAACGGGGGGAGGGAAAAACTGTTTTTT.

As for this clone: The junction departs from germline at one end; a sequencing error may be responsible. The rearrangement links TRBV6-1 to TRBJ1-2; TRBD1 is a possible D gene (5 bases). This CDR3 has 11 residues. Germline lookup yields CDR1 MNHNS and CDR2 SASEGT. The CDR3 region has the DNA TGTGCCAGCAGTGAATTGAACAGGCCTGGCTTC. Residues: CASSELNRPGF.

This chain uses TRBV7-2 with TRBJ2-3; D unclear. V lost 1 base, J lost 2 bases, and 7 bases lay in between. The germline V gene has CDR1 SGHTA and CDR2 FQGNSA. CDR3 size: 14 residues. CDR3 region: CASSLVRFTDTQYF. CDR3 in DNA: TGTGCCAGCAGCTTAGTAAGGTTCACAGATACGCAGTATTTT.

This chain links TRBV5-1 with TRBJ1-6; 8 nucleotides align to TRBD1. Losses at the gene ends were 0 bases for V and 12 bases for J; bases not matched to a gene: 2. The CDR3 extends over 13 amino acids. Germline-derived CDR1 and CDR2 are SGHRS and YFSETQ. CDR3: CASSLVQGEPLHF. The CDR3 region has the DNA TGCGCCAGCAGCTTGGTACAGGGGGAACCCCTCCACTTT.

The V gene is TRBV19, the J gene TRBJ1-1; 7 nucleotides line up with TRBD1. V trimming: 5 bases; J trimming: 7 bases; junction bases outside the gene matches: 10. The germline CDR1 and CDR2 sequences are LNHDA and SQIVND (reference sequence). The CDR3 length is 14 residues. In nucleotides, the CDR3 is TGTGCCAGTAGTTGGTGGAGGGGGCCTGGTGAAGCTTTCTTT. Translating it yields CASSWWRGPGEAFF.

This chain uses TRBV5-4 with TRBJ2-3; a possible D gene is TRBD2 (6 bases). The length of the CDR3 is 14 residues. Trimming removed 4 bases at V and 4 bases at J, with 13 bases between. Per the germline V gene, CDR1 is SGHNT and CDR2 is YYREEE (reference sequence). The CDR3 spells CASSNRDSADTQYF. The CDR3, as DNA: TGTGCCAGCAGCAACCGGGACTCCGCAGATACGCAGTATTTT.

This clone appeared once. This chain connects TRBV13 to TRBJ1-3; D is uncertain. The germline gives CDR1 PRHDT, CDR2 FYEKMQ (reference sequence). This CDR3 contains 15 residues. V was pared by 7 bases and J by 3 bases, with 16 bases between. CDR3 nucleotide sequence: TGTGCCAGCATGCGAAAAGTAAGGGTTGGAAACACCATATATTTT. Its protein product is CASMRKVRVGNTIYF.

Here the CDR3 reads CASSDQVNTEAFF. The CDR3 nucleotides are TGTGCCAGCAGTGACCAGGTGAACACTGAAGCTTTCTTT. V is TRBV2 and J is TRBJ1-1; D call uncertain. V was cut by 3 bases and J by 0 bases, with 5 bases left in between. This CDR3 has 13 amino acids. Per the germline V gene, CDR1 is SNHLY and CDR2 is FYNNEI.

The V gene is TRBV4-3, the J gene TRBJ1-1; D might be TRBD1 (5 bases). This CDR3 spans 13 amino acids. Germline V CDR1 and CDR2: LGHNA, YSLEER. V was clipped by 4 bases and J by 11 bases, with 17 bases between them. The CDR3 protein is CASSPFRGEGAFF. In nucleotides, the CDR3 is TGCGCCAGCAGCCCTTTCCGGGGGGAGGGGGCTTTCTTT.

This chain links TRBV29-1 with TRBJ1-1; 7 nucleotides agree with TRBD1. In germline, CDR1 is SQVTM, CDR2 ANQGSEA. The CDR3 extends over 11 amino acids. J gave up 7 bases and V 7 bases, and 6 bases lay outside the gene matches. As DNA, the CDR3 is TGCAGCGGGGACAGCATTGGTGAAGCTTTCTTT. Translating gives CSGDSIGEAFF.

The gene calls are TRBV30 and TRBJ1-3; D is ambiguous. The CDR3 consists of 14 residues. Trimming shortened V by 1 base and J by 0 bases, and 7 bases separated the two germline ends. CDR1 is GTSNPN and CDR2 is SVGIG in the germline V gene (reference sequence). In DNA form, the CDR3 reads TGTGCCTGGAGTGGAATTTTCTCTGGAAACACCATATATTTT. It is translated as CAWSGIFSGNTIYF.

This chain links TRBV30 with TRBJ1-3, with D tentatively TRBD1 (5 bases). V shed 6 bases and J shed 1 base, with 13 bases lying between them. Looked up from germline, CDR1 is GTSNPN and CDR2 is SVGIG (reference sequence). This CDR3 has 14 amino acids. The CDR3: CACQGLFSGNTIYF. The CDR3 region has the DNA TGTGCCTGTCAGGGACTATTTTCTGGAAACACCATATATTTT.

The chain uses TRBV6-6 and TRBJ2-2, with TRBD1 matching 7 bases. CDR3 size: 15 residues. Germline V gives CDR1 MNHNY, CDR2 SVGAGI (reference sequence). The trim removed 4 bases at V and 3 bases at J, leaving 5 bases unmatched. Here the CDR3 DNA reads TGTGCCAGCAGTTTTGACAGGGCGGACACCGGGGAGCTGTTTTTT. It yields the protein CASSFDRADTGELFF.

V and J are TRBV19 and TRBJ2-1; 13 bases line up with TRBD2. The CDR3 totals 16 residues. Trimming took 7 bases from V and 9 from J; bases not matched to a gene: 12. Germline V gene lookup returns CDR1 LNHDA and CDR2 SQIVND (reference sequence). In DNA, the CDR3 is TGTGCCAGTAATCGAGTTGGACTAGCGGGGGCGGGTGAGCAGTTCTTC. Its translation is CASNRVGLAGAGEQFF.

The rearrangement uses TRBV28 and TRBJ1-4, with 9 positions matching TRBD1. Germline V gene lookup returns CDR1 MDHEN and CDR2 SYDVKM. The CDR3 is made up of 18 amino acids. V shed 5 bases and J 5 bases; nucleotides not matched to a gene: 15. CDR3 loop: CASSPFRGQGAPNEKLFF. DNA for the CDR3: TGTGCCAGCAGTCCCTTCCGGGGACAGGGTGCGCCGAATGAAAAACTGTTTTTT.

V is TRBV18 and J is TRBJ1-1; D perhaps matches TRBD1 (5 bases). Trimming cost V 5 bases and J 2 bases, with 9 bases left between them. This CDR3 is 13 amino acids long. Germline lookup yields CDR1 KGHSH and CDR2 LQKENI. CDR3 in amino acids: CASSADTNTEAFF. As DNA, the CDR3 is TGTGCCAGCTCAGCGGACACTAACACTGAAGCTTTCTTT.

Only a few counts were recorded for this clone. This chain joins TRBV5-5 and TRBJ1-2, with 9 bases fitting TRBD1. V was clipped by 4 bases and J by 4 bases; unmatched bases: 5. The CDR3 consists of 14 residues. Germline-derived CDR1 and CDR2 are SGHKS and YYEKEE (reference sequence). In DNA, the CDR3 is TGTGCCAGCAGCCCCCAGACAGGGGGCTATGGCTACACCTTC. Translated, it gives CASSPQTGGYGYTF.

J is TRBJ1-3 and V is TRBV5-1; TRBD1 might be the D (5 bases). Per the germline V gene, CDR1 is SGHRS and CDR2 is YFSETQ. Trimming shortened V by 4 bases and J by 4 bases, and 12 bases separated the two germline ends. The CDR3 is 14 residues long. The CDR3 nucleotides read TGCGCCAGCAGCCGGGACGACGGGGGAAACACCATATATTTT. Translation: CASSRDDGGNTIYF.

This clone was seen only a few times. J is TRBJ2-2 and V is TRBV2, with 8 bases aligning to TRBD1. V was clipped by 7 bases and J by 4 bases; unmatched bases: 8. CDR1 is SNHLY, CDR2 FYNNEI, per germline. The CDR3 is 15 residues long. The CDR3 nucleotides read TGTGCCAGCACGCTCAGGGGGCAAGTCACCGGGGAGCTGTTTTTT. Translating it yields CASTLRGQVTGELFF.

The CDR3 protein is CASSSKGAGGYTF. CDR3 DNA: TGTGCCAGCAGCTCCAAGGGGGCAGGAGGCTACACCTTC. The chain recombines TRBV7-9 with TRBJ1-2; 7 bases match TRBD1. The CDR3 spans 13 residues. V dropped 4 bases and J dropped 8; count of bases not matched to a gene: 7. CDR1 is SEHNR, CDR2 FQNEAQ, per germline (reference sequence).